These 12 T cell receptor beta chains came from one sample sequenced in a study of beta chain features in type 1 diabetes. As every portion of the isolated RNA was reverse transcribed, the sequencing read expressed TCRB transcripts. The protocol was immunoSEQ multiplex PCR, while the TCRdb copy is restricted to in-frame clones and leaves out a portion. Of under 500,000 clones listed, approximately 31% are singletons. Sequenced sample: naive CD4+ T cells from blood. The receptors were sampled from a man between 18 and 35 years old in good health.

The chain is built from TRBV7-9 and TRBJ2-7, with D possibly being TRBD1 (7 bases). Trimming removed 11 bases at V and 5 bases at J, with 22 bases between. The CDR3 consists of 14 residues. From germline, CDR1 is SEHNR and CDR2 FQNEAQ (reference sequence). The chain's CDR3 is CASRGGTVVDEQYF. The DNA for the CDR3 is TGTGCCTCCCGTGGCGGGACAGTCGTAGACGAGCAGTACTTC.

This clone was counted a few times. The CDR3 region is CASSPGRQPQHF. The CDR3 DNA follows: TGTGCCAGCTCACCAGGGCGCCAGCCCCAGCATTTT. V is TRBV18 and J is TRBJ1-5; no firm D call. CDR1 and CDR2 from the germline V gene are KGHSH and LQKENI. The CDR3 consists of 12 residues. The V and J ends lost 2 bases and 7 bases respectively, with 6 bases between them.

Only a few counts were recorded for this clone. The chain uses TRBV28 and TRBJ2-1, with D perhaps TRBD1 (6 bases). CDR1 and CDR2 from the germline V gene are MDHEN and SYDVKM. The ends were cut back, 6 bases at V and 8 bases at J, with 17 bases in the middle. The CDR3 consists of 14 residues. The CDR3 DNA sequence: TGTGCCAGCAGCCAACCCACAGGGTTCCATGAGCAGTTCTTC. Its translation: CASSQPTGFHEQFF.

This chain joins TRBV7-9 and TRBJ2-7; 13 bases map to TRBD2. CDR1 and CDR2 (germline): SEHNR, FQNEAQ (reference sequence). V trimming: 5 bases; J trimming: 0 bases; junction bases outside the gene matches: 13. This CDR3 spans 19 amino acids. CDR3 sequence: CASSPSGTSGMKFSYEQYF. The CDR3 DNA reads as TGTGCCAGCAGCCCCTCCGGGACTAGCGGGATGAAATTCTCCTACGAGCAGTACTTC.

This rearrangement joins TRBV7-8 to TRBJ2-1, with 7 positions matching TRBD2. V shed 2 bases and J 5 bases; nucleotides not matched to a gene: 3. This CDR3 contains 14 residues. Germline-derived CDR1 and CDR2 are SGHVS and FQNEAQ. Written as DNA, the CDR3 is TGTGCCAGCAGCTTAAACCGGGGGGACAATGAGCAGTTCTTC. This encodes CASSLNRGDNEQFF.

The chain links TRBV30 to TRBJ1-4, with unresolved D. This CDR3 region has 12 residues. The V end was cut by 4 bases, the J end by 8 bases, with 11 bases between. Germline CDR1 reads GTSNPN; CDR2 reads SVGIG (reference sequence). The CDR3 bases are TGTGCCTGGAACCCCTTTGGGGAAAAACTGTTTTTT. Its translation is CAWNPFGEKLFF.

This sequence joins TRBV2 and TRBJ1-1; maybe TRBD1 (5 bases). This CDR3 comprises 15 residues. Germline V gene data show CDR1 as SNHLY and CDR2 as FYNNEI. Trimming removed 8 bases at V and 4 bases at J, with 20 bases between. CDR3 sequence: CASGGPYRGFTEAFF. CDR3 nucleotide sequence: TGTGCCAGCGGAGGACCCTATCGGGGCTTCACTGAAGCTTTCTTT.

For the CDR3, the DNA is TGTGCCAGCACCTTTAGGGAGGACAATGAGCAGTTCTTC. This encodes CASTFREDNEQFF. V and J are TRBV7-2 and TRBJ2-1; D is perhaps TRBD2 (6 bases). Germline V gene sequence: CDR1 SGHTA, CDR2 FQGNSA. The CDR3 is made up of 13 amino acids. The ends were cut back, 7 bases at V and 5 bases at J, with 12 bases in the middle.

The chain recombines TRBV11-2 with TRBJ2-3; a weak D match, TRBD2 (5 bases). The germline gives CDR1 SGHAT, CDR2 FQNNGV. V lost 5 bases and J 9 bases, leaving 15 bases between the germline ends. The CDR3 length is 13 residues. CDR3 DNA: TGTGCCAGCAGCGCCGTCCGCGGGCAGACGCAGTATTTT. Encoded protein: CASSAVRGQTQYF.

As for this clone: This sample includes further DNA sequences coding for the same CDR3. The chain has TRBV30 and TRBJ1-5, with D perhaps TRBD1 (5 bases). The CDR3 extends over 13 amino acids. The germline gives CDR1 GTSNPN, CDR2 SVGIG (reference sequence). Trimming removed 3 bases from V and 6 bases from J, with 12 bases in between. For the CDR3, the DNA is TGTGCCTGGAGCGGGACTGGATCTCAGCCCCAGCATTTT. Encoded protein: CAWSGTGSQPQHF.

In regard to this clone: In the same sample, other DNA sequences code for this CDR3. The chain combines TRBV7-2 with TRBJ2-7, with 9 nucleotides matching TRBD2. The CDR3 loop spans 14 amino acids. J was trimmed by 0 bases and V by 5 bases; bases with no gene match: 2. Germline V gene data show CDR1 as SGHTA and CDR2 as FQGNSA. In DNA form, the CDR3 reads TGTGCCAGCAGCCCTAGCGGGACCTCCTACGAGCAGTACTTC. This gives the protein CASSPSGTSYEQYF.

This clone was picked up a small number of times. This sequence joins TRBV7-2 and TRBJ2-1, with D perhaps TRBD1 (6 bases). Deletions cut 5 bases from V and 4 bases from J, with 15 bases between. The CDR3 has 15 residues. Germline CDR1 is SGHTA and CDR2 is FQGNSA. In nucleotides, the CDR3 is TGTGCCAGCAGCGCCATGCCAGGGGCTTACAATGAGCAGTTCTTC. Translated: CASSAMPGAYNEQFF. The complete variable domain, with remaining parts taken from reference TRBV7-2 and TRBJ2-1, reads GAGVSQSPSNKVTEKGKDVELRCDPISGHTALYWYRQSLGQGLEFLIYFQGNSAPDKSGLPSDRFSAERTGGSVSTLTIQRTQQEDSAVYLCASSAMPGAYNEQFFGPGTRLTVL.